The clone carrying this TCR beta chain was picked up many times. The making of cDNA relied on 5'RACE with 10-nucleotide random UMIs. TCRdb fed the 5' RACE reads into MiXCR, producing one record per CDR3 protein. This table holds about 66,000 distinct CDR3 sequences, around 3.9% found once. There are 14 residues in the CDR3. Trimming stripped 5 bases from V and 0 bases from J, with 7 bases between. Germline-derived CDR1 and CDR2 are SNHLY and FYNNEI. This record comes from a study of neurological immune-mediated disorders. The rearrangement uses TRBV2 and TRBJ2-2; the D is unclear. The sample consisted of PBMCs. This TCR came from a man aged 25-40 years with multiple sclerosis. The CDR3 loop reads CASSWLPNTGELFF. The DNA of the CDR3 is TGTGCCAGCAGTTGGCTACCGAACACCGGGGAGCTGTTTTTT.